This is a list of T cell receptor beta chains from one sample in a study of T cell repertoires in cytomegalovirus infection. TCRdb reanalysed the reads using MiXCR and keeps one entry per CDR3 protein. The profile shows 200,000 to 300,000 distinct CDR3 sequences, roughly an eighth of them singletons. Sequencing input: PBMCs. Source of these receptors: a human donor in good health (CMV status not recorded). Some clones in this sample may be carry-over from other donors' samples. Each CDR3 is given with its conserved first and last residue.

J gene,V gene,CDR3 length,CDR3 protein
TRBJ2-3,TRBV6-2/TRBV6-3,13,CASILTAFGTQYF
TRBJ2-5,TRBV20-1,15,CSARFLAGASETQYF
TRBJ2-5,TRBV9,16,CASSLTSGRSQETQYF
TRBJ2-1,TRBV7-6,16,CASSLAGITSYNEQFF
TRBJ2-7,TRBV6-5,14,CASRPGEGFYEQYF
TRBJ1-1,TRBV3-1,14,CASSQVLQGTRAFF
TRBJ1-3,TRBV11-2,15,CASSRRGGSGNTIYF
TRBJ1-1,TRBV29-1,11,CSGGQGFEAFF
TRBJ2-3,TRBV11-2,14,CASSPFQVGDTQYF
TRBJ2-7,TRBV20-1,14,CSARQDRVSYEQYF
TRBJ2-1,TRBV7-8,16,CASSSIGRLEGNEQFF
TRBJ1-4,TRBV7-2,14,CASSPEARDEKLFF
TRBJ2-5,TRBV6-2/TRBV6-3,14,CASSRTAAQETQYF
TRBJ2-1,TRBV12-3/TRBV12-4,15,CASSPGTSGSYEQFF
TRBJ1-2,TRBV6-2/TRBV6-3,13,CASRRTGEHGYTF
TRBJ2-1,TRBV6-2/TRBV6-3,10,CACGPGKQFF
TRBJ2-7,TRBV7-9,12,CASSLAANEQYF
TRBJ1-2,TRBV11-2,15,CASSPTGSSNYGYTF
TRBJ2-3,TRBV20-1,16,CSASVPTTGSMGTQYF
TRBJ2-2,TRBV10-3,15,CAINPGAANTGELFF
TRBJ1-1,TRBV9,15,CASSAGGGAGTEAFF
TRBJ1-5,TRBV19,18,CASSIDPRAGVGHQPQHF
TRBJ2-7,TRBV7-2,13,CASSPRTAYEQYF
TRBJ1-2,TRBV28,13,CASRGQEPLGYTF
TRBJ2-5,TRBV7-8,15,CASSGRRLNDETQYF
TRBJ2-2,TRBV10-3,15,CAISESKGITGELFF
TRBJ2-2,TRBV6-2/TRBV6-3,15,CASSYRIRGVGELFF
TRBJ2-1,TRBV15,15,CATSREGQGSNEQFF
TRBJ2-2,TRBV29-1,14,CSVAFSGDVGELFF
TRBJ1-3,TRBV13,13,CASSKYSGNTIYF
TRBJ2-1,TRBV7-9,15,CASSLWGAKDNEQFF
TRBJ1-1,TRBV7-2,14,CASSSRGGGTEAFF
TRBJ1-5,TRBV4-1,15,CASSHAGDSNQPQHF
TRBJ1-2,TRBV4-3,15,CASSQEPTPGRGYTF
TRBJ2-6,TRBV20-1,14,CSARTASGANVLTF
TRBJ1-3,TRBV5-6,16,CASSLAKGYTGNTIYF
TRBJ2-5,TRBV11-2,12,CASSAPWETQYF
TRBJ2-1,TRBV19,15,CASSIQASSYNEQFF
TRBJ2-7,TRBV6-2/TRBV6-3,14,CASSSRDLTYEQYF
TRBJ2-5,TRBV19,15,CASSPTGSGWETQYF
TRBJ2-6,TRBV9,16,CASRRLADSGANVLTF
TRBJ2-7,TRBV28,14,CASRGQGVTYEQYF
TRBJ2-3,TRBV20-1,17,CSAPAGRGRGATDTQYF
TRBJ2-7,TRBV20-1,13,CSAGSLDGYEQYF
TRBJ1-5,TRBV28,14,CASSFPGLNQPQHF
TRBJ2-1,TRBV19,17,CASSPLFSGISYNEQFF
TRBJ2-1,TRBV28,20,CASSSILRGLAGGPIDEQFF
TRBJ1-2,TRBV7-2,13,CASRRRQGRSYTF
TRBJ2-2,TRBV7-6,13,CASTNKFPGELFF
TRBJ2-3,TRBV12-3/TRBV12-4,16,CASSLNRLPRGDTQYF
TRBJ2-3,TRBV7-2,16,CASSSVFGGPTDTQYF
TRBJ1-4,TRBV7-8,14,CASSLAEVNEKLFF
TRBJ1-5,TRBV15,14,CATSRDKGYQPQHF
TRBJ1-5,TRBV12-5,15,CASGVGDSSNQPQHF
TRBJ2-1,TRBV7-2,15,CASSSLAGESEEQFF
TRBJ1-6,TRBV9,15,CASSPQDGYNSPLHF
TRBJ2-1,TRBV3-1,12,CASSQDLQKQFF